These T cell receptor beta chains were read from a single sample in a study of blood T cell repertoires in COVID-19. Profiling relied on immunoSEQ multiplex PCR, and the TCRdb table lists in-frame clones only, not all of them. The repertoire has fewer than 250,000 clones, roughly four fifths of them found once; the top ten carry 3% to 4.5%. Sequencing was carried out using PBMCs or T cells enriched from blood (not recorded which). These receptors all come from a middle-aged woman who had been exposed to COVID-19. Each CDR3 is given with its conserved first and last residue. D genes are given only for firm matches. Clone size is stated in some rows and not others, as once, few, many or a class when expanded.

CDR3nt: TGTGCCAGCAGCATACTGGGCCTAAGGGTTGGAGGGGAAGCTTTCTTT
CDR3aa: CASSILGLRVGGEAFF
d_gene: -
j_gene: TRBJ1-1
abundance: -
v_gene: TRBV7-2

CDR3nt: TGTGCCAGCAGATGGAGGCGGCAGACCGGGACTGAAGCTTTCTTT
CDR3aa: CASRWRRQTGTEAFF
d_gene: -
j_gene: TRBJ1-1
abundance: -
v_gene: TRBV5-6

CDR3nt: TGTGCCAGCAGCTGGGCGCGGGGAGGGGACACTGAAGCTTTCTTT
CDR3aa: CASSWARGGDTEAFF
d_gene: -
j_gene: TRBJ1-1
abundance: -
v_gene: TRBV5-5

CDR3nt: TGTGCCAGCTGCCTACTGTCAACTAATGAAAAACTGTTTTTT
CDR3aa: CASCLLSTNEKLFF
d_gene: -
j_gene: TRBJ1-4
abundance: -
v_gene: TRBV2

CDR3nt: TGTGCCAGTAGTATCGGGACAGGGGCCGGAGGCTACACCTTC
CDR3aa: CASSIGTGAGGYTF
d_gene: TRBD1
j_gene: TRBJ1-2
abundance: -
v_gene: TRBV19

CDR3nt: TGTGCCACCATTGGAAACACCATATATTTT
CDR3aa: CATIGNTIYF
d_gene: -
j_gene: TRBJ1-3
abundance: once
v_gene: TRBV12-3/TRBV12-4

CDR3nt: TGTGCCAGTAGTAAGGGACAGGGGGACAATCAGCCCCAGCATTTT
CDR3aa: CASSKGQGDNQPQHF
d_gene: TRBD1
j_gene: TRBJ1-5
abundance: -
v_gene: TRBV19

CDR3nt: TGTGCCAGCAGTGCCGGGGGGTGGACCTACGAGCAGTACTTC
CDR3aa: CASSAGGWTYEQYF
d_gene: -
j_gene: TRBJ2-7
abundance: -
v_gene: TRBV21-1

CDR3nt: TGTGCCAGCAGCCCGTCGGGCGGGGGAACCTACGAGCAGTACTTC
CDR3aa: CASSPSGGGTYEQYF
d_gene: TRBD2
j_gene: TRBJ2-7
abundance: -
v_gene: TRBV7-9

CDR3nt: TGTGCCAGCAGGTCTAGCGGGACTAGCTCCTACAATGAGCAGTTCTTC
CDR3aa: CASRSSGTSSYNEQFF
d_gene: TRBD2
j_gene: TRBJ2-1
abundance: -
v_gene: TRBV27

CDR3nt: TGTGCCAGCGGAGCCGGGACTCTCGAGCAGTACTTC
CDR3aa: CASGAGTLEQYF
d_gene: -
j_gene: TRBJ2-7
abundance: -
v_gene: TRBV19

CDR3nt: TGTGCCAGCAGCCCCCGACTAGCGGGGGACTACAATGAGCAGTTCTTC
CDR3aa: CASSPRLAGDYNEQFF
d_gene: TRBD2
j_gene: TRBJ2-1
abundance: -
v_gene: TRBV5-4

CDR3nt: TGTGCCAGTAAAGCAGGCCACTCTGGAAACACCATATATTTT
CDR3aa: CASKAGHSGNTIYF
d_gene: -
j_gene: TRBJ1-3
abundance: -
v_gene: TRBV19

CDR3nt: TGTGCCAGCGCCCTCCCAGGGACTGGGGCCAACGTCCTGACTTTC
CDR3aa: CASALPGTGANVLTF
d_gene: -
j_gene: TRBJ2-6
abundance: -
v_gene: TRBV27

CDR3nt: TGTGCCAGTTCTCACCCCCACGGGACAGGGCCCACAGATACGCAGTATTTT
CDR3aa: CASSHPHGTGPTDTQYF
d_gene: TRBD1
j_gene: TRBJ2-3
abundance: -
v_gene: TRBV19

CDR3nt: TGTGCCAGCAGTTACTCGACAGCCCAGCCCCAGCATTTT
CDR3aa: CASSYSTAQPQHF
d_gene: -
j_gene: TRBJ1-5
abundance: -
v_gene: TRBV6-5

CDR3nt: TGTGCCAGCAGCCCCGGGACACACGGGAACACTGAAGCTTTCTTT
CDR3aa: CASSPGTHGNTEAFF
d_gene: -
j_gene: TRBJ1-1
abundance: -
v_gene: TRBV11-2

CDR3nt: TGTGCCAGCTCACGACAGAGCCAGAACACCGGGGAGCTGTTTTTT
CDR3aa: CASSRQSQNTGELFF
d_gene: -
j_gene: TRBJ2-2
abundance: -
v_gene: TRBV18

CDR3nt: TGTGCCGGTACCGGGACAGCCTACACCGGGGAGCTGTTTTTT
CDR3aa: CAGTGTAYTGELFF
d_gene: TRBD1
j_gene: TRBJ2-2
abundance: -
v_gene: TRBV7-2

CDR3nt: TGCAGTGCTAGTGACAGTAACTATGGCTACACCTTC
CDR3aa: CSASDSNYGYTF
d_gene: -
j_gene: TRBJ1-2
abundance: -
v_gene: TRBV20-1

CDR3nt: TGTGCCAGCAGAGCCGGGACAGGGGCTAATCAGCCCCAGCATTTT
CDR3aa: CASRAGTGANQPQHF
d_gene: TRBD1
j_gene: TRBJ1-5
abundance: -
v_gene: TRBV7-8

CDR3nt: TGTGCCAGCAGCTTTCAAGCTAAAGAGACCCAGTACTTC
CDR3aa: CASSFQAKETQYF
d_gene: -
j_gene: TRBJ2-5
abundance: -
v_gene: TRBV5-4

CDR3nt: TGTGCCAGCAGTATTCGGACAGGGGTCTATCTACGGCCGCAGTTCTTC
CDR3aa: CASSIRTGVYLRPQFF
d_gene: TRBD1
j_gene: TRBJ2-1
abundance: few
v_gene: TRBV27

CDR3nt: TGTGCCAGCTCACCACCGGGACTAGTAGGCTATGAGCAGTTCTTC
CDR3aa: CASSPPGLVGYEQFF
d_gene: TRBD2
j_gene: TRBJ2-1
abundance: -
v_gene: TRBV18

CDR3nt: TGTGCCAGCAGTTCGAGAACCGTAGCCAAAAACATTCAGTACTTC
CDR3aa: CASSSRTVAKNIQYF
d_gene: -
j_gene: TRBJ2-4
abundance: -
v_gene: TRBV6-6

CDR3nt: TGTGCCAGCAGCGTAGTATCGAACACTGAAGCTTTCTTT
CDR3aa: CASSVVSNTEAFF
d_gene: -
j_gene: TRBJ1-1
abundance: few
v_gene: TRBV9

CDR3nt: TGTGCCAGCAGTTTATTAGAGACGGGGGATTCACCCCTCCACTTT
CDR3aa: CASSLLETGDSPLHF
d_gene: -
j_gene: TRBJ1-6
abundance: -
v_gene: TRBV27

CDR3nt: TGTGCCAGCAGCCAAGACCTAGTCACCCGGGACAGGGGGTCCTATGGCTACACCTTC
CDR3aa: CASSQDLVTRDRGSYGYTF
d_gene: TRBD1
j_gene: TRBJ1-2
abundance: few
v_gene: TRBV3-1/TRBV3-2

CDR3nt: TGCGCCAGCAGCTTGGAGGGACATACGAACACTGAAGCTTTCTTT
CDR3aa: CASSLEGHTNTEAFF
d_gene: -
j_gene: TRBJ1-1
abundance: -
v_gene: TRBV5-1

CDR3nt: TGTGCCAGCAGCAGGATGCAGGACAGATCTAAAATTCAGTACTTC
CDR3aa: CASSRMQDRSKIQYF
d_gene: -
j_gene: TRBJ2-4
abundance: -
v_gene: TRBV11-2

CDR3nt: TGTGCCACCAGTGATGACGGGGGGGAGAAGACCCAGTACTTC
CDR3aa: CATSDDGGEKTQYF
d_gene: TRBD2
j_gene: TRBJ2-5
abundance: -
v_gene: TRBV24-1

CDR3nt: TGTGCTAGTGGACGGCCGGGACAGGGTATTCCCCTCCACTTT
CDR3aa: CASGRPGQGIPLHF
d_gene: TRBD1
j_gene: TRBJ1-6
abundance: -
v_gene: TRBV12-5

CDR3nt: TGTGCCAGCTCTTTTGGACAGACGAACACTGAAGCTTTCTTT
CDR3aa: CASSFGQTNTEAFF
d_gene: -
j_gene: TRBJ1-1
abundance: few
v_gene: TRBV18

CDR3nt: TGTGCCAGCAGCTCATACGGGACAGGGTTTGAAAAACTGTTTTTT
CDR3aa: CASSSYGTGFEKLFF
d_gene: TRBD1
j_gene: TRBJ1-4
abundance: -
v_gene: TRBV7-8

CDR3nt: TGTGCCAGCAGCCCCGGACAGGGGAACTATGGCTACACCTTC
CDR3aa: CASSPGQGNYGYTF
d_gene: TRBD1
j_gene: TRBJ1-2
abundance: -
v_gene: TRBV14

CDR3nt: TGTGCCAGCAGTTTAGTTTCGGGGGTTGTGAATTTT
CDR3aa: CASSLVSGVVNF
d_gene: -
j_gene: TRBJ1-3
abundance: -
v_gene: TRBV28

CDR3nt: TGCGCCAGCAGCTTGGGGACTAGCGGGGGGTCCCGGGAGCAGTACTTC
CDR3aa: CASSLGTSGGSREQYF
d_gene: TRBD2
j_gene: TRBJ2-7
abundance: -
v_gene: TRBV5-1

CDR3nt: TGTGCCAGCAGTGAGGTGGGACAGGGTTACTCTGGGGCCAACGTCCTGACTTTC
CDR3aa: CASSEVGQGYSGANVLTF
d_gene: TRBD1
j_gene: TRBJ2-6
abundance: -
v_gene: TRBV2

CDR3nt: TGCAGCGCCCAATATCAGGGTAACAATGAGCAGTTCTTC
CDR3aa: CSAQYQGNNEQFF
d_gene: -
j_gene: TRBJ2-1
abundance: -
v_gene: TRBV29-1

CDR3nt: TGTGCCAGCAGCTTAGGCGGGCAGGGGGCCACCCTCCACTTT
CDR3aa: CASSLGGQGATLHF
d_gene: TRBD1
j_gene: TRBJ1-6
abundance: once
v_gene: TRBV7-8

CDR3nt: TGTGCCAGCTCACCGGGACAGGGAAACACCGGGGAGCTGTTTTTT
CDR3aa: CASSPGQGNTGELFF
d_gene: TRBD1
j_gene: TRBJ2-2
abundance: -
v_gene: TRBV18

CDR3nt: TGTGCCAGTAGGGGACTGGGCCGGGCAGGGGGTTCTTCACCCCTCCACTTT
CDR3aa: CASRGLGRAGGSSPLHF
d_gene: TRBD1
j_gene: TRBJ1-6
abundance: -
v_gene: TRBV19